This TCR beta chain comes out of a study of blood T cell repertoires in COVID-19 (TCRdb year 2020). Concerning the study at large: Samples from collaborators originated in the United States, Italy and Spain and spanned both the acute and convalescent phases of COVID-19. The repertoires were made available in a free public database intended to serve as a resource for research on the immune response to SARS-CoV-2. Sample metadata almost always included a de-identified subject ID, COVID-19 status, age in years and sex. The samples were drawn from the first 160 participants of the ongoing ImmuneRACE study and from some 1,300 subjects provided by 6 global collaborators. Subjects who had been exposed to COVID-19, were actively infected with it, or had recovered from it provided the deeply sampled blood TCRbeta repertoires that made up the dataset. Where available, HLA class I and class II types were taken from metadata supplied by the sample provider and were not determined by assay-based typing. The material from the prospective study consisted of cDNA or gDNA derived from T cells, B-cell-depleted T cells, or PBMCs.

On this clone: This clone's antigen is unknown. No quality values exist for individual bases; no much larger clone is one base distant.

Collaborating institutions collected whole blood in K2EDTA tubes following their own protocols. For TCRbeta analysis, collaborators shipped samples in one of three forms: frozen whole blood, isolated PBMCs, or DNA extracted from either of those sample types. The germline V gene gives CDR1 as SQVTM and CDR2 as ANQGSEA. Between the V and J ends, shortened by 1 base and 3 bases respectively, the junction contains 10 bases. There are 14 amino acids in the CDR3, from cysteine to phenylalanine inclusive. The DNA shown is the 42-base CDR3, in frame from base 1. General conclusions and limits of the study: Clinical and demographic metadata were provided uncurated, with the amount varying by source and participant.

TCRbeta CDR3 regions were amplified from genomic DNA by means of the immunoSEQ Assay, a bias-controlled multiplex PCR. The study's own analysis went as follows. Nucleated cell counts per sample were estimated from amplification of reference gene primers within the assay. To quantify the absolute abundance of each unique TCRbeta CDR3 rearrangement, sequence reads were collapsed and filtered. Productive Simpson clonality was computed per sample as the square root of Simpson's diversity index over productive rearrangements. TCRdb mirrors the immuneACCESS table, restricted to in-frame sequences. Some clones are absent from its copies; in checked studies, under half trace to an unresolved V gene, and the reason for the others is unknown. D and trimming were read from the DNA, whereas the V and J calls and clone size are those reported in that table. The sample yields approximately 80,000 clones; roughly 80% were counted once. The top ten clones comprise about 10% of the sample.

The sample was peripheral blood. The V and J genes are TRBV29-1 and TRBJ1-3, with TRBD1 as a weak D call on 5 bases. The sequence was obtained from a human donor in a cohort sampled during active COVID-19. The nucleotide sequence is TGCAGCGTTGAAGTAAGGGGTTATGGAAACACCATATATTTT. Translated, this gives CSVEVRGYGNTIYF.